This T cell receptor beta chain was sequenced in a study of immune evolution from preneoplasia to lung adenocarcinoma. Notes on this clone: Antigen unknown.

Germline V gene sequence: CDR1 MNHNS, CDR2 SASEGT. Trimming took off 5 bases at V and 0 bases at J, with 7 bases between the two ends. This CDR3 region has 14 residues. The study, taken as a whole, reports: Normal lung had highest clonality; later lesions appeared denser, more diverse.

Measured with immunoSEQ multiplex PCR; TCRdb has only the in-frame clones, and not every one. This sample yields roughly 7,000 clones, of which roughly 82% are seen a single time; 3% to 3.5% belongs to the top ten. The receptor comes from a donor older than 65 with lung adenocarcinoma. The sequenced sample was FFPE lung adenocarcinoma in situ tissue. The chain has TRBV6-1 and TRBJ2-2; perhaps TRBD1 as D (6 bases). Written as DNA, the CDR3 is TGTGCCAGCAGTCGACAGGCGAACACCGGGGAGCTGTTTTTT. It is translated as CASSRQANTGELFF.